The clone carrying this T cell receptor beta chain came up a few times. Its target is not known. The V segment lost 2 bases and the J segment 0 bases; nucleotides outside the gene matches: 11. Germline V lookup: CDR1 DFQATT, CDR2 SNEGSKA (reference sequence). CDR3 length: 17 residues. This record belongs to a study of response to subunit inactivated influenza vaccine. General study points: The study's authors posited that every seasonal influenza vaccination enlists few new T cells.

TCRdb itself ran the RT-PCR reads through MiXCR, one entry per CDR3 protein. The sample carries about 530,000 distinct CDR3 sequences, approximately 12% recorded once. This clonotype was obtained from a man aged 50 to 60 who received an inactivated influenza vaccine. The sequenced sample was PBMCs from blood, obtained on the day of vaccination. This chain joins TRBV20-1 and TRBJ2-3, with 7 positions matching TRBD2. This CDR3 reads CSARSDRTSASTDTQYF. As DNA, the CDR3 is TGCAGTGCTAGATCGGATCGGACTAGTGCTAGCACAGATACGCAGTATTTT.